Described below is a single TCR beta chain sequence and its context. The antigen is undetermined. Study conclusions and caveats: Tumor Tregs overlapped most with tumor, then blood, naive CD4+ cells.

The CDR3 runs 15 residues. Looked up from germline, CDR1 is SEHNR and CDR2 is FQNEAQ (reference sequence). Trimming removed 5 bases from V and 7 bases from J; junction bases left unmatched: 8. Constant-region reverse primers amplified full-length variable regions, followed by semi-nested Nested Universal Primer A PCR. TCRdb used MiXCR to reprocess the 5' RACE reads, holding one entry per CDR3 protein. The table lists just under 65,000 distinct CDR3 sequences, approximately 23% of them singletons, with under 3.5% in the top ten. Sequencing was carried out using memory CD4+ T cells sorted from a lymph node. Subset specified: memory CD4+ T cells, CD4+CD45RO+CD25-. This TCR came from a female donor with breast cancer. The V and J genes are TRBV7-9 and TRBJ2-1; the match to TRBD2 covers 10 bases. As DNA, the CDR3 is TGTGCCAGCAGCGGATCGGGACTAGCGTCTAATGAGCAGTTCTTC. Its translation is CASSGSGLASNEQFF.